Reported below is one TCR beta chain. The antigen remains undetermined. Germline CDR1 and CDR2: MGHRA and YSYEKL. CDR3 length: 13 amino acids. The ends were cut back, 0 bases at V and 5 bases at J, with 7 bases in the middle. This specimen comes from a study of OX40 agonist ivuxolimab in advanced cancers. About the study: Cancers in dose escalation were hepatocellular, melanoma, renal cell and head and neck. Three patients responded partially, comprising one with hepatocellular carcinoma and two with cutaneous melanoma. General observations from the study: Low normalized T-cell clonal expansion was additionally recorded for some nonresponders. At 0.1 to 3.0 mg/kg and by week 6, CD4+ and CD8+ T cells in the blood had expanded clonally.

The method was immunoSEQ multiplex PCR; TCRdb's version includes in-frame clones alone and lacks a portion of them. The repertoire holds around 36,000 clones, with roughly 84% as singletons. The V gene is TRBV4-1, the J gene TRBJ1-1, with D uncertain. The sequence was obtained from an adult with an advanced solid tumor such as melanoma, head and neck, liver or kidney cancer. The source material was CD4+ or CD8+ T cells sorted from blood, sampled in a trial of the OX40 agonist ivuxolimab. The CDR3 loop reads CASSQEPHTEAFF. DNA for the CDR3: TGCGCCAGCAGCCAAGAACCGCATACTGAAGCTTTCTTT.